The 3 T cell receptor beta chains given below trace back to one sample, sequenced in a study of radiotherapy plus CTLA-4 blockade in lung cancer. Sequenced by immunoSEQ multiplex PCR; TCRdb stores in-frame clones only, minus some. The sample lists 75,000 to 100,000 clones, 65% to 80% occurring once. Sample: peripheral blood, taken from a patient treated with radiotherapy plus ipilimumab. The receptor set was obtained from a human donor with non-small cell lung cancer who had a partial response to radiotherapy plus ipilimumab. Some clones in this sample may be carry-over from other donors' samples.

A few counts support this clone. The V gene is TRBV10-2, the J gene TRBJ2-7; TRBD2 might be the D (5 bases). CDR1 WSHSY and CDR2 SAAADI come from the germline V gene. The CDR3 consists of 13 residues. With 6 bases removed from V and 6 bases from J, the gap between germline ends came to 15 bases. The CDR3 here is CASSNQVASEQYF. In DNA form, the CDR3 reads TGCGCCAGCAGCAACCAGGTAGCGAGCGAGCAGTACTTC.

The V call is TRBV6-1, the J call TRBJ2-7, with unresolved D. CDR1 is MNHNS and CDR2 is SASEGT in the germline V gene. Trimming left V 2 bases short and J 0 bases short, with 8 bases between. This CDR3 is 14 amino acids long. CDR3: CASSEMHSSYEQYF. The CDR3 bases are TGTGCCAGCAGTGAAATGCATAGCTCCTACGAGCAGTACTTC.

The V and J genes are TRBV19 and TRBJ1-2; 10 bases agree with TRBD1. In germline, CDR1 is LNHDA, CDR2 SQIVND (reference sequence). This CDR3 spans 15 amino acids. J gave up 4 bases and V 6 bases, and 8 bases lay outside the gene matches. The CDR3: CASSLGQGEPYGYTF. For the CDR3, the DNA is TGTGCCAGTAGCCTAGGACAGGGGGAACCCTATGGCTACACCTTC. The whole variable domain, remainder taken from reference TRBV19 and TRBJ1-2, is DGGITQSPKYLFRKEGQNVTLSCEQNLNHDAMYWYRQDPGQGLRLIYYSQIVNDFQKGDIAEGYSVSREKKESFPLTVTSAQKNPTAFYLCASSLGQGEPYGYTFGSGTRLTVV.